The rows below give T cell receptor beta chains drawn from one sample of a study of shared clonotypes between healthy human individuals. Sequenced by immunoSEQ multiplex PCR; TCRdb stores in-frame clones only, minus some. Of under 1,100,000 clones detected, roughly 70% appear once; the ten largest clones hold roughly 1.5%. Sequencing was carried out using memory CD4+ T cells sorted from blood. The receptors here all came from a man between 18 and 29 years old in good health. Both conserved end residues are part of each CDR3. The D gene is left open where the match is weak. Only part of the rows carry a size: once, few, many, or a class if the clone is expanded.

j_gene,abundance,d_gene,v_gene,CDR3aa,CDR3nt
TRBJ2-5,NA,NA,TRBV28,CASRGGTASQETQYF,TGTGCCAGCAGGGGGGGGACAGCCTCACAAGAGACCCAGTACTTC
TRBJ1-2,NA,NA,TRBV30,CAWTPGNYGYTF,TGTGCCTGGACCCCCGGTAACTATGGCTACACCTTC
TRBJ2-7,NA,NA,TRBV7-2,CASSSREENRLGYEQYF,TGTGCCAGCAGCTCGAGGGAGGAGAACCGCCTTGGATACGAGCAGTACTTC
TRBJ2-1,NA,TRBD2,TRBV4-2,CASSKRSGILFYNEQFF,TGTGCCAGCAGCAAGAGGAGCGGGATCTTATTTTACAATGAGCAGTTCTTC
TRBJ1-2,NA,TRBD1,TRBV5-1,CASSYWLRTGGGYGYTF,TGCGCCAGCAGCTACTGGTTAAGAACAGGGGGCGGCTATGGCTACACCTTC
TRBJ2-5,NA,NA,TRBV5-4,CASSARGSRGPQETQYF,TGTGCCAGCAGCGCCCGGGGCTCGCGGGGGCCCCAAGAGACCCAGTACTTC
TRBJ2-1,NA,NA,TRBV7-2,CASSLVPTPPYNEQFF,TGTGCCAGCAGCTTAGTACCCACCCCCCCCTACAATGAGCAGTTCTTC
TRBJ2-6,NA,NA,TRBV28,CASSLDLNVLTF,TGTGCCAGCAGCCTAGACCTCAACGTCCTGACTTTC
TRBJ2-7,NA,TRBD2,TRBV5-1,CASSLTSGDSYEQYF,TGCGCCAGCAGCCTGACTAGCGGGGACTCCTACGAGCAGTACTTC
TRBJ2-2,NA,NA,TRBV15,CASHPGSGNTGELFF,TGTGCCTCTCACCCGGGTAGCGGTAACACCGGGGAGCTGTTTTTT
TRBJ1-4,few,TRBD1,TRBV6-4,CASSETGGAKLFF,TGTGCCAGCAGCGAGACAGGGGGAGCAAAACTGTTTTTT
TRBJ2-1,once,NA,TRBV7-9,CASSLGYGNEQFF,TGTGCCAGCAGCTTAGGTTACGGCAATGAGCAGTTCTTC
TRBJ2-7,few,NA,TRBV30,CAWSSPRAISSYEQYF,TGTGCCTGGAGTTCCCCTCGGGCGATTAGCTCCTACGAGCAGTACTTC
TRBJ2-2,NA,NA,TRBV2,CASSGLVEGTGELFF,TGTGCCAGCAGTGGGCTAGTAGAGGGGACCGGGGAGCTGTTTTTT
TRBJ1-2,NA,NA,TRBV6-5,CASSSAGTYYGYTF,TGTGCCAGCAGTTCTGCCGGGACGTACTATGGCTACACCTTC
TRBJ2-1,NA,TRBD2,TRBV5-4,CASSLTSGSYNNEQFF,TGTGCCAGCAGCTTGACTAGCGGGAGTTACAACAATGAGCAGTTCTTC
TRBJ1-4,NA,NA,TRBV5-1,CASSLVGLTGEKLFF,TGCGCCAGCAGCTTGGTGGGGCTCACGGGTGAAAAACTGTTTTTT
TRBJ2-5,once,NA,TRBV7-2,CASSLATGQETQYF,TGTGCCAGCAGCTTAGCAACAGGGCAAGAGACCCAGTACTTC
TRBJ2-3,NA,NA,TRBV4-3,CASSQESMIPTDTQYF,TGCGCCAGCAGCCAAGAGTCAATGATACCCACAGATACGCAGTATTTT
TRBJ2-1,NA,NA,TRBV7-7,CASSYRSGTIPHNEQFF,TGTGCTAGCAGCTACCGAAGCGGGACAATTCCCCACAATGAGCAGTTCTTC
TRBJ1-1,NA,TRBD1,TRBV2,CASSSTGAPNTEAFF,TGTGCCAGCAGTTCTACAGGGGCCCCGAACACTGAAGCTTTCTTT
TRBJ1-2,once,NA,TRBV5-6,CASSPGGGDNYGYTF,TGTGCCAGCAGCCCCGGGGGCGGAGACAACTATGGCTACACCTTC
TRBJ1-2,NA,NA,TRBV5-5,CASSPGPREISGYTF,TGTGCCAGCAGCCCTGGACCTCGGGAGATCTCTGGCTACACCTTC
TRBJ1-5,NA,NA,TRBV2,CASSEVGQGKLNQPQHF,TGTGCCAGCAGTGAAGTAGGCCAGGGTAAGCTAAATCAGCCCCAGCATTTT
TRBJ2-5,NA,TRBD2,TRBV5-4,CATLAGGRQETQYF,TGTGCCACCCTAGCGGGGGGGCGCCAAGAGACCCAGTACTTC
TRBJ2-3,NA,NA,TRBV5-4,CASSSRLASLITDTQYF,TGTGCCAGCAGCTCAAGATTAGCGTCTCTTATCACAGATACGCAGTATTTT
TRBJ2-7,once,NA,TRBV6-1,CASSEEPAILLEQYF,TGTGCCAGCAGTGAAGAACCCGCCATTTTGCTTGAGCAGTACTTC
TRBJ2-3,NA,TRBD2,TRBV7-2,CASSMRGVSTDTQYF,TGTGCCAGCAGCATGCGGGGGGTTAGCACAGATACGCAGTATTTT
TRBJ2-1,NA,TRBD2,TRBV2,CASRETSGASYNEQFF,TGTGCCAGCAGGGAAACTAGCGGGGCTTCCTACAATGAGCAGTTCTTC
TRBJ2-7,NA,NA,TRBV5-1,CASSRGSLGTYEQYF,TGCGCCAGCAGCAGGGGGTCTTTGGGAACCTACGAGCAGTACTTC
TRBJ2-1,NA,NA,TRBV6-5,CASSATRDEQFF,TGTGCCAGCAGCGCGACTAGAGATGAGCAGTTCTTC
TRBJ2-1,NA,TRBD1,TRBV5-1,CASSGDRGLPSGEQFF,TGCGCCAGCAGCGGGGACAGGGGGCTGCCCAGTGGTGAGCAGTTCTTC
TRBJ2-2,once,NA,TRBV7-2,CASSSWGNTGELFF,TGTGCCAGCAGCTCCTGGGGGAACACCGGGGAGCTGTTTTTT
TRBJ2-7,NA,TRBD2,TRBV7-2,CASSLSRPSGHEQYF,TGTGCCAGCAGCTTAAGTCGTCCTAGCGGGCACGAGCAGTACTTC
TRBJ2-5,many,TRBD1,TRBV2,CASRPGTGVSWRETQYF,TGTGCCAGCAGACCCGGGACAGGCGTTTCCTGGCGGGAGACCCAGTACTTC
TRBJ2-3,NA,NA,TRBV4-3,CASSPGGGRESTDTQYF,TGCGCCAGCAGTCCTGGGGGGGGCAGGGAGAGCACAGATACGCAGTATTTT
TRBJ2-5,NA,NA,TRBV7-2,CASSPSAVSYQETQYF,TGTGCCAGCAGCCCCTCCGCAGTTTCGTACCAAGAGACCCAGTACTTC
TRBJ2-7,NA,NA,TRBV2,CASSGPGGYEQYF,TGTGCCAGCAGTGGGCCAGGCGGCTACGAGCAGTACTTC
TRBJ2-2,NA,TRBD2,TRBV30,CAWSVLRAGRTGELFF,TGTGCCTGGAGTGTACTCCGAGCGGGGCGGACCGGGGAGCTGTTTTTT
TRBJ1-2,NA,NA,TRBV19,CASSIAGGYTF,TGTGCCAGTAGTATAGCCGGTGGCTACACCTTC
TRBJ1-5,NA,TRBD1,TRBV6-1,CASSGDRGNGQPQHF,TGTGCCAGCAGCGGGGACAGGGGCAACGGTCAGCCCCAGCATTTT
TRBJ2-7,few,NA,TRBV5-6,CASSLLTGISPLSDEQYF,TGTGCCAGCAGCTTGCTTACGGGTATTTCCCCTTTATCCGACGAGCAGTACTTC
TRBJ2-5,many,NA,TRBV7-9,CASSLRLVSQETQYF,TGTGCCAGCAGCTTAAGGTTGGTCTCCCAAGAGACCCAGTACTTC
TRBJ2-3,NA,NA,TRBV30,CAWRGIRGQYF,TGTGCCTGGAGGGGGATTCGAGGGCAGTATTTT
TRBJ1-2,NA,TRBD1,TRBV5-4,CASSPGDRGNYGYTF,TGTGCCAGCAGCCCTGGGGACAGGGGAAACTATGGCTACACCTTC
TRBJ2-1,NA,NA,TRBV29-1,CSVVGGLWFSEQFF,TGCAGCGTGGTAGGGGGACTCTGGTTTAGTGAGCAGTTCTTC
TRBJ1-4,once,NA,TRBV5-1,CASSSSWDEKLFF,TGCGCCAGCAGCTCTAGTTGGGATGAAAAACTGTTTTTT
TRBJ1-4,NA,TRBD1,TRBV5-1,CASSLASGQGIGGKLFF,TGCGCCAGCAGCTTGGCCTCGGGACAGGGGATCGGGGGAAAACTGTTTTTT
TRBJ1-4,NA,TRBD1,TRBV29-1,CSVDRGIEGLFF,TGCAGCGTTGACAGGGGGATTGAGGGACTGTTTTTT
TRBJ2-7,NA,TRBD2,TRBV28,CASSSPGLATYEQYF,TGTGCCAGCAGTTCCCCCGGACTAGCGACCTACGAGCAGTACTTC
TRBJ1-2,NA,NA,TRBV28,CASNGWAYYGYTF,TGTGCCAGCAACGGGTGGGCTTACTATGGCTACACCTTC
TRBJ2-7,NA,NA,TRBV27,CASSLTGNSYEQYF,TGTGCCAGCAGTTTAACGGGCAATTCCTACGAGCAGTACTTC
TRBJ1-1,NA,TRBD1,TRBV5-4,CASSLEGAGTEAFF,TGTGCCAGCAGCTTGGAGGGGGCGGGTACTGAAGCTTTCTTT
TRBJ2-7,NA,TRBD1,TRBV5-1,CASSLVPLGTGDYEQYF,TGCGCCAGCAGCTTGGTCCCGTTGGGGACAGGGGACTACGAGCAGTACTTC
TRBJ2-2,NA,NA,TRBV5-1,CASSLGGREATGELFF,TGCGCCAGCAGCTTGGGGGGCCGCGAGGCCACCGGGGAGCTGTTTTTT
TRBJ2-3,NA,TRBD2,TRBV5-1,CASSISGSGPGDTQYF,TGCGCCAGCAGCATTAGCGGGTCCGGGCCAGGAGATACGCAGTATTTT
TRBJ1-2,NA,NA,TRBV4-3,CASSQAPGLVEGYTF,TGCGCCAGCAGCCAAGCCCCTGGGCTGGTTGAAGGCTACACCTTC
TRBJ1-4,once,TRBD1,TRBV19,CASLRTGNEKLFF,TGTGCCAGTCTTCGGACAGGGAATGAAAAACTGTTTTTT
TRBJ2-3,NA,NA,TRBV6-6,CASNLRTTDTQYF,TGTGCCAGCAACCTGAGGACTACAGATACGCAGTATTTT
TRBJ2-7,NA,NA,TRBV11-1,CASSRIDTISYEQYF,TGTGCCAGCAGTCGTATAGATACCATCTCCTACGAGCAGTACTTC